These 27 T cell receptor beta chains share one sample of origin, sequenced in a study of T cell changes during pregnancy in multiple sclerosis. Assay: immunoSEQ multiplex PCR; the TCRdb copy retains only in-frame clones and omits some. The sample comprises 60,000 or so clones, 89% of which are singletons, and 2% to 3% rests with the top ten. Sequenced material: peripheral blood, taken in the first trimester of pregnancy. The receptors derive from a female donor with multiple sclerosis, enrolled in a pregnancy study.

The CDR3 sequence is CAWSGSLNTGELFF. CDR3 coding DNA: TGTGCCTGGAGCGGGTCTCTAAACACCGGGGAGCTGTTTTTT. The rearrangement links TRBV30 to TRBJ2-2; unclear D gene. Germline CDR1 reads GTSNPN; CDR2 reads SVGIG (reference sequence). This CDR3 spans 14 amino acids. Trimming removed 3 bases from V and 2 bases from J, with 10 bases in between. Filled out from reference TRBV30 and TRBJ2-2, the complete variable domain reads SQTIHQWPATLVQPVGSPLSLECTVEGTSNPNLYWYRQAAGRGLQLLFYSVGIGQISSEVPQNLSASRPQDRQFILSSKKLLLSDSGFYLCAWSGSLNTGELFFGEGSRLTVL.

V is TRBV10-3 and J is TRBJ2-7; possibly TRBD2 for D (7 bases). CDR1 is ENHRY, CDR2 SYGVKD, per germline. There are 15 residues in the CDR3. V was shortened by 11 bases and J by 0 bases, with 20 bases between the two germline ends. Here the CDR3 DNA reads TGTGCCTCAAGTCACGGGGGGCTGTACTCCTACGAGCAGTACTTC. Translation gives CASSHGGLYSYEQYF.

The CDR3 is CASSPTGGLSNQPQHF. The CDR3, as DNA: TGTGCCAGCTCACCGACAGGGGGCCTGAGCAATCAGCCCCAGCATTTT. The chain couples TRBV18 to TRBJ1-5, with TRBD1 matching 10 bases. In germline, CDR1 is KGHSH, CDR2 LQKENI. There are 16 residues in the CDR3. V trimming: 3 bases; J trimming: 1 base; junction bases outside the gene matches: 3.

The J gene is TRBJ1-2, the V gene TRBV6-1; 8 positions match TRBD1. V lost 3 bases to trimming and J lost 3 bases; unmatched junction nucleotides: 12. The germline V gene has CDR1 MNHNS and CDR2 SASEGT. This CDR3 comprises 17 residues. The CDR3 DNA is TGTGCCAGCAGTGATCTGGGGACAGGTATAAGAGACTATGGCTACACCTTC. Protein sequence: CASSDLGTGIRDYGYTF.

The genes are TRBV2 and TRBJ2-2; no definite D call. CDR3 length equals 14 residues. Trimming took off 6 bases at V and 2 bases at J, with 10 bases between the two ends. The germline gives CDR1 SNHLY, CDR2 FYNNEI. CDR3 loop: CASRRLTNTGELFF. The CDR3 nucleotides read TGTGCCAGCAGGCGTCTGACTAACACCGGGGAGCTGTTTTTT.

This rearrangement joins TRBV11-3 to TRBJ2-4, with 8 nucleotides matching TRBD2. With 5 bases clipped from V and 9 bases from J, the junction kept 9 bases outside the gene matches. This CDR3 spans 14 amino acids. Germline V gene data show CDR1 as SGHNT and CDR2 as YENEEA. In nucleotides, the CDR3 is TGTGCCAGCAGCCCCGGGGGGGGACGGAGCATTCAGTACTTC. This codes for CASSPGGGRSIQYF. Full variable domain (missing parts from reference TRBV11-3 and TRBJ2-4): EAGVVQSPRYKIIEKKQPVAFWCNPISGHNTLYWYLQNLGQGPELLIRYENEEAVDDSQLPKDRFSAERLKGVDSTLKIQPAELGDSAVYLCASSPGGGRSIQYFGAGTRLSVL.

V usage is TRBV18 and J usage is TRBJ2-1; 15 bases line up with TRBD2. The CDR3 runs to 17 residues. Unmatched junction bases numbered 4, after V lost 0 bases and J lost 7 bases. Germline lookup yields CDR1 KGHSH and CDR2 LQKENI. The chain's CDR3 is CASSPPGLAGGLNEQFF. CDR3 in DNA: TGTGCCAGCTCACCACCTGGACTAGCGGGGGGGCTGAATGAGCAGTTCTTC.

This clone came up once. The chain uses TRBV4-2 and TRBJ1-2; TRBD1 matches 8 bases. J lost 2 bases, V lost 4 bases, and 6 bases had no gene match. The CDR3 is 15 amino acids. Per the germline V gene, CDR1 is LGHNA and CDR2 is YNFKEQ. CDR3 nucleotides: TGTGCCAGCAGCCCCCGAACAGGGGGGAACTATGGCTACACCTTC. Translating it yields CASSPRTGGNYGYTF.

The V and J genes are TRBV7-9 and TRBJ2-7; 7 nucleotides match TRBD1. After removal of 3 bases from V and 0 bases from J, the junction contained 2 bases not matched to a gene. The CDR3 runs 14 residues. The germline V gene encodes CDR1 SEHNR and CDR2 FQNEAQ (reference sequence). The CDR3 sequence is CASSFGTASYEQYF. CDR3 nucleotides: TGTGCCAGCAGCTTCGGGACAGCCTCCTACGAGCAGTACTTC.

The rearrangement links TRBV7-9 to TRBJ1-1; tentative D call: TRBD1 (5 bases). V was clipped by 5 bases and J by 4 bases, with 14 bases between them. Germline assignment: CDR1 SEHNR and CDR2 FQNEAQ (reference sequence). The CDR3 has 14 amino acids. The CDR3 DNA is TGTGCCAGCAGCCCGACGGGGGGAGGCACTGAAGCTTTCTTT. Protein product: CASSPTGGGTEAFF.

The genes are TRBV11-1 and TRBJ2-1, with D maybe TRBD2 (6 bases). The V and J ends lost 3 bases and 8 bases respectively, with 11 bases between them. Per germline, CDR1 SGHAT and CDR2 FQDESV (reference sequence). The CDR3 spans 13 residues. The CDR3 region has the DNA TGTGCCAGCAGCTTTCTAGCGTCCTATGAGCAGTTCTTC. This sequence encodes CASSFLASYEQFF.

The CDR3 DNA reads as TGTGCCAGCGGGAGACAGGGGCCTTCCTACGAGCAGTACTTC. It codes for CASGRQGPSYEQYF. The V gene is TRBV6-1, the J gene TRBJ2-7, with 8 nucleotides matching TRBD1. V dropped 8 bases and J dropped 1; count of bases not matched to a gene: 7. CDR3 length equals 14 residues. Germline values: CDR1 MNHNS, CDR2 SASEGT.

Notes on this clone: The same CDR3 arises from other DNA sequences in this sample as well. The CDR3 DNA is TGTGCCTGGAGCCGGACAGGGCATCCCCAGGGCAGGGGAGGCTACACCTTC. Protein sequence: CAWSRTGHPQGRGGYTF. The chain links TRBV30 to TRBJ1-2; 8 bases line up with TRBD1. Unmatched junction bases numbered 20, after V lost 3 bases and J lost 8 bases. This CDR3 is built from 17 residues. Germline values: CDR1 GTSNPN, CDR2 SVGIG (reference sequence).

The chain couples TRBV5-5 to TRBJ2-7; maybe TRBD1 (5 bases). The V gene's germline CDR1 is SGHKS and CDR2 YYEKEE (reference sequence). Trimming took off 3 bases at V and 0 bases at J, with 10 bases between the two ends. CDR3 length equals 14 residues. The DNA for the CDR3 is TGTGCCAGCAGCTCCCCAGGGTCCTCCTACGAGCAGTACTTC. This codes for CASSSPGSSYEQYF.

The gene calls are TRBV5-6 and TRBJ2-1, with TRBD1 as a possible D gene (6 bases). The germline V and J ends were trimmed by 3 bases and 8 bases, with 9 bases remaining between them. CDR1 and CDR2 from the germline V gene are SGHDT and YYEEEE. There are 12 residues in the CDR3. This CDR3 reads CASSWTVDEQFF. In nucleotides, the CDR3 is TGTGCCAGCAGCTGGACAGTGGATGAGCAGTTCTTC.

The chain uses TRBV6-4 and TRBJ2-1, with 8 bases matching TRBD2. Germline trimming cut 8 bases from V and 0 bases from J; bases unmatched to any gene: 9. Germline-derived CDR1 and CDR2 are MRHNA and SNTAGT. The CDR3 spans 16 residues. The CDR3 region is CASAKAGDGSYNEQFF. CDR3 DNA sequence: TGTGCCAGCGCTAAAGCGGGGGATGGCTCCTACAATGAGCAGTTCTTC.

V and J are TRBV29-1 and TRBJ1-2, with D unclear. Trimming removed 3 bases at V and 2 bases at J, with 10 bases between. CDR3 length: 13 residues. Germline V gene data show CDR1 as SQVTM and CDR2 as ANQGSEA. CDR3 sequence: CSVESEENYGYTF. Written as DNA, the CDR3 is TGCAGCGTTGAGAGCGAGGAGAACTATGGCTACACCTTC.

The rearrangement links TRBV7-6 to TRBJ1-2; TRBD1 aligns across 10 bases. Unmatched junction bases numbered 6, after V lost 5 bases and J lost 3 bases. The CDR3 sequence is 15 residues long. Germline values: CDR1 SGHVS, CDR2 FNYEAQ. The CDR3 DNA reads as TGTGCCAGCAGCCCGGGACAGGGGCTTGACTATGGCTACACCTTC. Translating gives CASSPGQGLDYGYTF.

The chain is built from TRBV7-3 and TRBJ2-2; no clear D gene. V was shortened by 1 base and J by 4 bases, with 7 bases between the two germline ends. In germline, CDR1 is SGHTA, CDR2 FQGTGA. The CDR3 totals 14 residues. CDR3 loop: CASSLSIATGELFF. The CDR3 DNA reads TGTGCCAGCAGCTTAAGCATAGCCACCGGGGAGCTGTTTTTT.

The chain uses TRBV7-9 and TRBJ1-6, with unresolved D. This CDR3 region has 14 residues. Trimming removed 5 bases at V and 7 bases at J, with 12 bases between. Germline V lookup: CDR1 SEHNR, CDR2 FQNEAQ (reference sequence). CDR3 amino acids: CASSPVGSNSPLHF. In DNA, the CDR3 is TGTGCCAGCAGCCCGGTAGGGAGCAATTCACCCCTCCACTTT.

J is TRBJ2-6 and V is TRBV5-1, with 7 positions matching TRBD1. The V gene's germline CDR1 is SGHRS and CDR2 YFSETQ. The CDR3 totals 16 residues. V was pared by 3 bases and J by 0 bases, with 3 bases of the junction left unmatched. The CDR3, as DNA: TGCGCCAGCAGCTCGGGACAGTTCTCTGGGGCCAACGTCCTGACTTTC. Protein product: CASSSGQFSGANVLTF.

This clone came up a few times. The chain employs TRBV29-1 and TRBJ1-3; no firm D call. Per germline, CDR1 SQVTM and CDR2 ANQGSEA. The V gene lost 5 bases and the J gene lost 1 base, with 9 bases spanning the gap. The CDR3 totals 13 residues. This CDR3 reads CSVTRQSGNTIYF. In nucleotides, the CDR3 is TGCAGCGTTACGAGACAATCTGGAAACACCATATATTTT. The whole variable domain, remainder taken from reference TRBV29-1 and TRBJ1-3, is SAVISQKPSRDICQRGTSLTIQCQVDSQVTMMFWYRQQPGQSLTLIATANQGSEATYESGFVIDKFPISRPNLTFSTLTVSNMSPEDSSIYLCSVTRQSGNTIYFGEGSWLTVV.

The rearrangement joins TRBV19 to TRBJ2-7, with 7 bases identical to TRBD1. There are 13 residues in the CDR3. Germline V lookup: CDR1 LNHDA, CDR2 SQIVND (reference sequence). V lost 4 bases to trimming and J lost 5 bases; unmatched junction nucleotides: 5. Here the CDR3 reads CASSKGAVNEQYF. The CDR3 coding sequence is TGTGCCAGTAGTAAGGGGGCAGTCAACGAGCAGTACTTC.

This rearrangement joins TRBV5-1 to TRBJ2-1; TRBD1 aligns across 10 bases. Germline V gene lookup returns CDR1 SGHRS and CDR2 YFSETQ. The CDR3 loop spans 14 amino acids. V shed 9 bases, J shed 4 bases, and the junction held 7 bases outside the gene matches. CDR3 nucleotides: TGCGCCACCTCCGGGACAGGGGAATACAATGAGCAGTTCTTC. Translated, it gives CATSGTGEYNEQFF.

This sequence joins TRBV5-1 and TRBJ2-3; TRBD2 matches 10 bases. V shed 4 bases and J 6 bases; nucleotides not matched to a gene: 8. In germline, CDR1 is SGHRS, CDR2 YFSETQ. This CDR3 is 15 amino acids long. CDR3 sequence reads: CASSAGTSVVDTQYF. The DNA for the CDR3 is TGCGCCAGCAGCGCCGGGACTAGCGTCGTGGATACGCAGTATTTT.

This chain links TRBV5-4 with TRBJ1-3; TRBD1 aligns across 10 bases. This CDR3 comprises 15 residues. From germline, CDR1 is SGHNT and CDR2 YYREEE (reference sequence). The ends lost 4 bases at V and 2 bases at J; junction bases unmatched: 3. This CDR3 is CASSVGTGAGNTIYF. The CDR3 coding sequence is TGTGCCAGCAGCGTAGGGACAGGGGCTGGAAACACCATATATTTT.

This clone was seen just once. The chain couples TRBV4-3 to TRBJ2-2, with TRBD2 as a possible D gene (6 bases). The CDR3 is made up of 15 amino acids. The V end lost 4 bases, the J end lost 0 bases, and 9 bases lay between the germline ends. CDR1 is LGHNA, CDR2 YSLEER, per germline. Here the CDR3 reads CASSRGDPNTGELFF. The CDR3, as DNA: TGCGCCAGCAGCCGGGGGGACCCGAACACCGGGGAGCTGTTTTTT.